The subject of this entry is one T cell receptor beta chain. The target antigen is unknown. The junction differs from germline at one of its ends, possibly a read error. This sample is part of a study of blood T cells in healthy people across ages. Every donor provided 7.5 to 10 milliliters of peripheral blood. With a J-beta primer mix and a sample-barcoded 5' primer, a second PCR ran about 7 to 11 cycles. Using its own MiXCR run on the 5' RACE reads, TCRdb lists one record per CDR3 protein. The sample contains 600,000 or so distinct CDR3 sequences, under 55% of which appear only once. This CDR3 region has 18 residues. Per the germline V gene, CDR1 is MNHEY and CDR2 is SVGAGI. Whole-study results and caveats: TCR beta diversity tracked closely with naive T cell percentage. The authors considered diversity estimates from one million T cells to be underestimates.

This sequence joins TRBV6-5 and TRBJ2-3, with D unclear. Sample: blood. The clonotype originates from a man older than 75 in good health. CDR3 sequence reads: CTSSYSSVGISATDTQYF. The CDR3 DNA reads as TGTACCAGCAGTTACTCATCGGTGGGTATCTCAGCCACAGATACGCAGTATTTT.